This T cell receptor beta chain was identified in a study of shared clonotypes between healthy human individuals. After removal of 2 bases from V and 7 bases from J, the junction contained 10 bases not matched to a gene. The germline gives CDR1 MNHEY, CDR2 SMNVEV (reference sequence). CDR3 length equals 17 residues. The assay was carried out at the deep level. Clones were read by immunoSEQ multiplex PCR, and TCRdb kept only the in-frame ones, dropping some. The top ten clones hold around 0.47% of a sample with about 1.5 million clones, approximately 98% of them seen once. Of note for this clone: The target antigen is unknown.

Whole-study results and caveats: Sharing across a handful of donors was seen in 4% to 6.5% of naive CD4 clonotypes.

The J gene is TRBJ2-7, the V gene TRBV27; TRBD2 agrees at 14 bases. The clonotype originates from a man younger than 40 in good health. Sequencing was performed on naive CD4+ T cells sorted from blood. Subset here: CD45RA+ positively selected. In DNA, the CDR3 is TGTGCCAGCAGTTTAGAATCTGGACTAGCGGGAGGAGGGGAGCAGTACTTC. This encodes CASSLESGLAGGGEQYF.